This T cell receptor beta chain was recovered during a study of blood T cell repertoires in COVID-19. TCRdb's table, derived via immunoSEQ multiplex PCR, lists solely in-frame clones and lacks some. The table records some 300,000 clones, roughly nine tenths of them present only once. V was pared by 5 bases and J by 4 bases, with 10 bases of the junction left unmatched. Germline CDR1 and CDR2: SGHAT and FQNNGV. The CDR3 covers 17 residues. Material: PBMCs or T cells enriched from blood (not recorded which). The receptor was isolated from a woman between 40 and 50 years old who had recovered from COVID-19. The V gene is TRBV11-2, the J gene TRBJ2-1; TRBD1 aligns across 11 bases. The DNA of the CDR3 is TGTGCCAGCAGCAAGACCGTTGGGACAGGGGGGTACAATGAGCAGTTCTTC. It translates to CASSKTVGTGGYNEQFF.